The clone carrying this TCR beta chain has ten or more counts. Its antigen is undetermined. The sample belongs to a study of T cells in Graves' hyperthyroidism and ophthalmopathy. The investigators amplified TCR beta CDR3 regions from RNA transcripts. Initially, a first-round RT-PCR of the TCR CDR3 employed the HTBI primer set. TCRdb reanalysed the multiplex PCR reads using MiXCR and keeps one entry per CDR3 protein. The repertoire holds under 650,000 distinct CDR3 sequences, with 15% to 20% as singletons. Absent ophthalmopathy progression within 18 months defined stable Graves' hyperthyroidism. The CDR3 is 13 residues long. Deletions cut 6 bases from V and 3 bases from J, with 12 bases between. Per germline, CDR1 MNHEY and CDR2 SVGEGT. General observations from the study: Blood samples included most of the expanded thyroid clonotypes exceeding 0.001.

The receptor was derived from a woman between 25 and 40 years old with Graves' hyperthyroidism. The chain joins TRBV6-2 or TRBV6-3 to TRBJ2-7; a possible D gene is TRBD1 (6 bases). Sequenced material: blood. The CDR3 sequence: CASSRGQFYEQYF. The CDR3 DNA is TGTGCCAGCAGCCGAGGACAGTTCTACGAGCAGTACTTC.